This TCR beta chain was recovered during a study of shared clonotypes between healthy human individuals. Profiling relied on immunoSEQ multiplex PCR, and the TCRdb table lists in-frame clones only, not all of them. The sample contains 950,000 to 1,300,000 clones, about 75% of which appear only once. The CDR3 is made up of 13 amino acids. Germline-derived CDR1 and CDR2 are SGHRS and YFSETQ. V lost 4 bases to trimming and J lost 4 bases; unmatched junction nucleotides: 0. The chain couples TRBV5-1 to TRBJ1-4; 8 nucleotides agree with TRBD1. The sequence was collected from a man aged 18-30 years in good health. Sequencing was carried out using memory CD4+ T cells sorted from blood. Indicated subset: CD45RA-negative fraction. The DNA for the CDR3 is TGCGCCAGCAGCGGACAGGGTAATGAAAAACTGTTTTTT. This sequence encodes CASSGQGNEKLFF. Combining the CDR3 with reference TRBV5-1 and TRBJ1-4 gives the whole variable domain KAGVTQTPRYLIKTRGQQVTLSCSPISGHRSVSWYQQTPGQGLQFLFEYFSETQRNKGNFPGRFSGRQFSNSRSEMNVSTLELGDSALYLCASSGQGNEKLFFGSGTQLSVL.